This TCR beta chain emerged from a study of blood T cell repertoires in COVID-19. About the study: Whether acute or convalescent, the COVID-19 samples came from the United States, Italy and Spain.

Produced via immunoSEQ multiplex PCR; TCRdb's table is partial and in-frame only. The data show under 200,000 clones, with 79% seen just once and 8% to 8.5% held by the top ten. Per germline, CDR1 MDHEN and CDR2 SYDVKM. Trimming took 7 bases from V and 0 from J, leaving 13 bases between them. The CDR3 length is 14 residues. The receptor's source is a woman aged 60-75 years with COVID-19, enrolled during active disease. The source material was peripheral blood. The chain combines TRBV28 with TRBJ2-7; D is undetermined. The CDR3 DNA reads as TGTGCCAGCACCAGACCTAGGCCCTCCTACGAGCAGTACTTC. Amino acid sequence: CASTRPRPSYEQYF.